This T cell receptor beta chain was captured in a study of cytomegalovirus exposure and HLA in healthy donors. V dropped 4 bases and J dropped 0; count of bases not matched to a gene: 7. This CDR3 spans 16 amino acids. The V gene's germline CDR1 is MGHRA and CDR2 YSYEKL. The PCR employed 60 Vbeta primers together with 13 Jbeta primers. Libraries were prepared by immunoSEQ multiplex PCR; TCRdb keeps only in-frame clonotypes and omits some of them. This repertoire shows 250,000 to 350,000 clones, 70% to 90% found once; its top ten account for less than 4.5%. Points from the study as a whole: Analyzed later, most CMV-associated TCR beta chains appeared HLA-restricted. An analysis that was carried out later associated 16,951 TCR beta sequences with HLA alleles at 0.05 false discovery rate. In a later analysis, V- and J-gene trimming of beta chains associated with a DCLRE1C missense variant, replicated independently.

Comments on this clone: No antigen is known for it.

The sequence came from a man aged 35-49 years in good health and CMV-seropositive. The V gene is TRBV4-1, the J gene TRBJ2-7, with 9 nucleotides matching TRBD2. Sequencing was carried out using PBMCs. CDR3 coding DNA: TGCGCCAGCAGCCTAGAGGCGGGGGGGATCTCCTACGAGCAGTACTTC. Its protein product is CASSLEAGGISYEQYF.